This T cell receptor beta chain came from a study of T-cell memory formation after mild COVID-19 (dated by TCRdb to the early 2020s). Looking at the study overall: Most TCR sequence clusters were specific to one of the two donors. Two young, previously healthy adult volunteers, one female and one male, were included in the cohort. T-cell clones expanding and contracting after mild COVID-19 in two donors were tracked by longitudinal TCRalpha and TCRbeta repertoire sequencing. Results and caveats for the whole study, not just this receptor: Some responding clones were detected in pre-infection memory, suggesting pre-existing cross-reactive memory T cells joined the SARS-CoV-2 response. The second-wave clones that peaked on day 37 were not confirmed to be SARS-CoV-2 specific. Only two mild cases were covered by the study, and larger cohorts that include severe cases with pre-infection samples were considered necessary. Contracting CD4+ clones were found mainly in CM and EM memory subsets, while CD8+ clones were enriched in EMRA. Balanced CD4/CD8 phenotypes were observed for clones contracting from day 15 to 85, whereas a bias towards CD4+ was observed for a second wave of clones expanding from day 15 to 37.

Deletion took 3 bases off V and 2 bases off J, with a span of 7 bases between the germline ends. Counted from cysteine to phenylalanine, this CDR3 has 13 amino acids. Only the CDR3 DNA stays, 39 bases, in frame from base 1. The germline V gene (reference sequence) supplies CDR1 SGHNT and CDR2 YYREEE. This clonotype was recorded at least ten times. This clone's antigen is unknown. Base qualities are not recorded, but no much larger clone differs from it by a single base. PBMCs were isolated by Ficoll-Paque density gradient centrifugation. TCRdb lists the instrument as Illumina NovaSeq 6000. TCRalpha and TCRbeta cDNA libraries were built by 5'RACE with constant-segment primers, adding sample barcodes and unique molecular identifiers. RNA was extracted from every sample with Trizol reagent. The libraries were amplified in two PCR steps, and the second step added a second sample barcode and Illumina TruSeq adapters. Libraries were sequenced on an Illumina NovaSeq with 2 x 150 bp paired-end reads. In the original analysis: The reads were demultiplexed and collapsed into UMI-guided consensus sequences using migec v1.2.7. Using mixcr v2.1.11, UMI consensuses were aligned to TRA and TRB V and J templates and then assembled into clonotypes. A clonotype was counted as expanded or contracted only if both edgeR and NoisET called the change significant, with noise models trained on biological replicates. For edgeR calls, a false discovery rate-adjusted p below 0.01 and a log2 fold-change threshold of 1 were applied. As an exploratory analysis of dynamics, max-normalized trajectories of the 1000 most abundant clonotypes were examined by PCA with hierarchical clustering. The CD4 or CD8 phenotype of responding clones was assigned using the separately sequenced CD4+ and CD8+ repertoires. The public reads were run again by TCRdb, first through fastp at Q25 and then through MiXCR, and only productive beta chains were kept. Identical CDR3 protein sequences are pooled into one entry, listed with their most common genes and DNA. V and J calls and clone size were set by TCRdb, not the authors. The sample has 120,000 to 150,000 distinct CDR3 sequences on record, roughly 6.2% of them singletons. Just over 2% of the sample lies in the top ten.

The chain was built from TRBV5-4 and TRBJ2-3; too little of a D gene remains to name it. The sequence was obtained from an adult woman who had mild COVID-19 (a few samples of this study predate the infection). The sample titles of this study are shuffled in the database, so cell type and time point are left out; the donor was told from shared clones. The sample taken for sequencing was PBMCs or a T cell subset sorted from them (not recorded which). CDR3 protein: CASSSADTDTQYF. The nucleotide sequence is TGTGCCAGCAGCTCGGCAGACACAGATACGCAGTATTTT. With all but the CDR3 taken from the reference TRBV5-4 and TRBJ2-3 genes, the full variable domain is: ETGVTQSPTHLIKTRGQQVTLRCSSQSGHNTVSWYQQALGQGPQFIFQYYREEENGRGNFPPRFSGLQFPNYSSELNVNALELDDSALYLCASSSADTDTQYFGPGTRLTVL.